This T cell receptor (beta chain) was identified during a study of early T cells in non-severe SARS-CoV-2 infection. Turning to the study itself: Sequencing targeted bulk RNA from unsorted whole blood, leaving chains unpaired.

V lost 3 bases and J lost 0, with 8 bases in between. The CDR3 runs to 14 residues. The V gene's germline CDR1 is SGHTA and CDR2 FQGNSA. This clonotype was seen many times. Each single cDNA molecule received a unique molecular identifier. Using its own MiXCR run on the 5' RACE reads, TCRdb lists one record per CDR3 protein. The sample holds approximately 44,000 distinct CDR3 sequences; 12% are singletons and the top ten take around 15%. Specimen: whole blood. The rearrangement links TRBV7-2 to TRBJ2-5; D is undetermined. The receptor comes from an adult who was a healthcare worker with PCR-confirmed SARS-CoV-2 infection or an uninfected control (not recorded which). The CDR3 DNA reads TGTGCCAGCAGCTTTACGCCAGACCAAGAGACCCAGTACTTC. Its translation is CASSFTPDQETQYF. Combining the CDR3 with reference TRBV7-2 and TRBJ2-5 gives the whole variable domain GAGVSQSPSNKVTEKGKDVELRCDPISGHTALYWYRQSLGQGLEFLIYFQGNSAPDKSGLPSDRFSAERTGGSVSTLTIQRTQQEDSAVYLCASSFTPDQETQYFGPGTRLLVL.